What follows are 9 T cell receptor beta chains derived from one specimen sequenced in a study of blood T cell repertoires in COVID-19. The protocol was immunoSEQ multiplex PCR, while the TCRdb copy is restricted to in-frame clones and leaves out a portion. The data show 350,000 to 450,000 clones, around nine tenths seen once. Sequencing was performed on peripheral blood. The receptor source for this set is a woman between 35 and 50 years old with COVID-19, enrolled during active disease.

The chain carries TRBV3-1 (or the pseudogene TRBV3-2) and TRBJ1-1; 12 bases are a match to TRBD1. CDR1 is LGHDT, CDR2 YNNKEL, per germline (reference sequence). Trimming removed 4 bases from V and 5 bases from J; junction bases left unmatched: 8. The CDR3 has 16 amino acids. The CDR3 spells CASSRRDRGRGTEAFF. The DNA for the CDR3 is TGTGCCAGCAGCCGCCGGGACAGGGGGCGAGGGACTGAAGCTTTCTTT.

The V gene is TRBV30, the J gene TRBJ1-4; TRBD1 might be the D (6 bases). Trimming took off 0 bases at V and 8 bases at J, with 10 bases between the two ends. This CDR3 has 13 residues. Germline CDR1 reads GTSNPN; CDR2 reads SVGIG (reference sequence). The CDR3 loop is CAWSVLGGEKLFF. The DNA of the CDR3 is TGTGCCTGGAGTGTACTAGGGGGAGAAAAACTGTTTTTT.

J is TRBJ2-3 and V is TRBV5-4, with 9 nucleotides matching TRBD1. In germline, CDR1 is SGHNT, CDR2 YYREEE (reference sequence). This CDR3 has 14 amino acids. V was pared by 4 bases and J by 5 bases, with 5 bases of the junction left unmatched. This CDR3 reads CASSDRGIGDTQYF. As DNA, the CDR3 is TGTGCCAGCAGCGACAGGGGGATAGGAGATACGCAGTATTTT. Full variable domain (remainder filled in from reference TRBV5-4 and TRBJ2-3): ETGVTQSPTHLIKTRGQQVTLRCSSQSGHNTVSWYQQALGQGPQFIFQYYREEENGRGNFPPRFSGLQFPNYSSELNVNALELDDSALYLCASSDRGIGDTQYFGPGTRLTVL.

The count of this clone is one. The V and J genes are TRBV7-8 and TRBJ1-4, with no clear D. This CDR3 has 15 amino acids. Trimming removed 5 bases from V and 1 base from J, with 11 bases in between. The germline V gene encodes CDR1 SGHVS and CDR2 FQNEAQ. CDR3 sequence (DNA): TGTGCCAGCAGCCCCCGACCGGGAACTAATGAAAAACTGTTTTTT. Translation: CASSPRPGTNEKLFF.

The gene calls are TRBV6-5 and TRBJ1-5; D may be TRBD1 (6 bases). The CDR3 totals 14 residues. Germline CDR1 is MNHEY and CDR2 is SVGAGI. Trimming shortened V by 7 bases and J by 0 bases, and 10 bases separated the two germline ends. This chain's CDR3 is CASTRTDSNQPQHF. In DNA form, the CDR3 reads TGTGCCAGCACCCGGACAGATAGCAATCAGCCCCAGCATTTT.

In DNA, the CDR3 is TGCGCCAGCAGCTTCGACAGAGGACGTTTCACAGATACGCAGTATTTT. Protein: CASSFDRGRFTDTQYF. The chain couples TRBV5-1 to TRBJ2-3, with D maybe TRBD1 (5 bases). CDR1 and CDR2 (germline): SGHRS, YFSETQ. The CDR3 contains 16 residues. The V end was cut by 2 bases, the J end by 2 bases, with 15 bases between.

A single count supports this clone. V gene TRBV21-1 combines with J gene TRBJ1-6; the table's D call of TRBD1 was not tested on the DNA. TRBV21-1 has pseudogene status. The CDR3 totals 14 residues. The CDR3 region has the DNA TGTGCCAGCAGCAATGGCAGACAGGGTTCACCCCTCCACTTT. Translated: CASSNGRQGSPLHF.

This rearrangement joins TRBV7-2 to TRBJ1-1; D remains ambiguous. This CDR3 region has 12 residues. V was shortened by 5 bases and J by 6 bases, with 10 bases between the two germline ends. Germline V gene sequence: CDR1 SGHTA, CDR2 FQGNSA. The CDR3 region has the DNA TGTGCCAGCAGCCTTCAGGTGTCTGAAGCTTTCTTT. It translates to CASSLQVSEAFF. Full variable domain (rest looked up from reference TRBV7-2 and TRBJ1-1): GAGVSQSPSNKVTEKGKDVELRCDPISGHTALYWYRQSLGQGLEFLIYFQGNSAPDKSGLPSDRFSAERTGGSVSTLTIQRTQQEDSAVYLCASSLQVSEAFFGQGTRLTVV.

This clone was observed at least ten times. At the DNA level, this CDR3 is encoded by other sequences in the same sample as well. This rearrangement joins TRBV28 to TRBJ2-7; TRBD1 agrees at 9 bases. Looked up from germline, CDR1 is MDHEN and CDR2 is SYDVKM. V gave up 6 bases and J gave up 4 bases; unmatched junction bases: 7. The CDR3 is 14 amino acids. The CDR3 DNA reads TGTGCCAGCAGCCTACAGGGGGCGCTATACGAGCAGTACTTC. Its translation is CASSLQGALYEQYF.